This T cell receptor (beta chain) derives from a study of T cell responses to AZD1222 COVID-19 vaccine. Whole-study findings and limits: Baseline serology detected seropositivity in only 6 or 7 AZD1222 recipients.

Germline CDR1 reads KGHSH; CDR2 reads LQKENI. The V gene lost 1 base and the J gene lost 4 bases, with 15 bases spanning the gap. The CDR3 spans 16 residues. This clone was seen only once. The antigen remains undetermined. The method was immunoSEQ multiplex PCR; TCRdb's version includes in-frame clones alone and lacks a portion of them. The table has 90,000 to 150,000 clones, roughly 88% seen once. Source: peripheral blood, taken on day 0 of AZD1222 vaccination. The V gene is TRBV18, the J gene TRBJ2-3; tentatively, D is TRBD2 (6 bases). This receptor was taken from an adult in good health. Here the CDR3 reads CASSPRPGRLADTQYF. The CDR3 nucleotides read TGTGCCAGCTCACCACGACCGGGGAGGTTAGCAGATACGCAGTATTTT.